This TCR beta chain originates from a study of T cell responses to AZD1222 COVID-19 vaccine. General study results and limits: Spike as a whole was targeted by vaccine-associated CD4 TCRs, dominant at 160-218 and 743-854. Clonal diversity was possibly underestimated; the donors were predominantly white British and more often female. Regions left unmutated in variants are reportedly the target of nearly half of spike-specific TCRs.

The sample holds one count of this clone. Its antigen remains unidentified. The method was immunoSEQ multiplex PCR; TCRdb's version includes in-frame clones alone and lacks a portion of them. The sample contains fewer than 150,000 clones, 88% of which appear only once. Sequences were derived from peripheral blood, sampled 28 days after the second AZD1222 dose. This receptor was identified in an adult who received the AZD1222 COVID-19 vaccine.

In DNA form, the CDR3 reads TGTGCCAGTTCCCCGGGACAGGGGGAAGCTTTCTTT. The encoded protein is CASSPGQGEAFF. V usage is TRBV19 and J usage is TRBJ1-1; 10 nucleotides line up with TRBD1. Germline V gene lookup returns CDR1 LNHDA and CDR2 SQIVND (reference sequence). CDR3 length equals 12 residues. The trim removed 8 bases at V and 8 bases at J, leaving 5 bases unmatched.